This T cell receptor (beta chain) was retrieved from a study of T cell responses to AZD1222 COVID-19 vaccine. The overall study: Analysis merged second doses at about 4 or about 12 weeks.

CDR1 is SGHVS and CDR2 is FQNEAQ in the germline V gene. The CDR3 runs 15 residues. V lost 3 bases and J lost 5; bases outside the gene matches: 4. Overall study findings and caveats: The donors showed a predominance of white British ancestry and of females, with possible underestimation of clonal diversity. Seropositive AZD1222 recipients at baseline numbered only 6 or 7. Repertoires were collected only later (after the peak T cell response had occurred).

About this clone itself: Antigen unknown.

The table came from immunoSEQ multiplex PCR; TCRdb's copy has only in-frame clones and leaves some out. This sample has roughly 100,000 clones, with around 91% found just once. Material: peripheral blood, obtained on day 0 of AZD1222 vaccination. The chain combines TRBV7-8 with TRBJ2-2; 9 bases are shared with TRBD2. This sequence was found in an adult in good health. CDR3 nucleotides: TGTGCCAGCAGCTTCGGCGGGAGGGGGACCGGGGAGCTGTTTTTT. It translates to CASSFGGRGTGELFF.